This T cell receptor beta chain was identified in a study of cytomegalovirus exposure and HLA in healthy donors. PCR employed 60 Vbeta and 13 Jbeta primers. Method: immunoSEQ multiplex PCR; TCRdb's copy keeps in-frame clones and lacks some. This sample's table has around 120,000 clones. About this clone itself: The antigen is not known.

Study-level findings and limits: Later analysis suggested links between common viral pathogens and several top significant clusters.

The V gene end was trimmed by 6 bases and the J gene end by 4 bases; junction bases not matched to a gene: 11. This CDR3 has 15 residues. Germline values: CDR1 LNHDA, CDR2 SQIVND (reference sequence). Sequenced material: PBMCs. V gene TRBV19 combines with J gene TRBJ1-2; 7 positions agree with TRBD1. The sequence was obtained from a man aged 50 to 59 in good health and CMV-seronegative. DNA for the CDR3: TGTGCCAGTAGCCCCACCGGGACAGTTTCCTATGGCTACACCTTC. It is translated as CASSPTGTVSYGYTF.